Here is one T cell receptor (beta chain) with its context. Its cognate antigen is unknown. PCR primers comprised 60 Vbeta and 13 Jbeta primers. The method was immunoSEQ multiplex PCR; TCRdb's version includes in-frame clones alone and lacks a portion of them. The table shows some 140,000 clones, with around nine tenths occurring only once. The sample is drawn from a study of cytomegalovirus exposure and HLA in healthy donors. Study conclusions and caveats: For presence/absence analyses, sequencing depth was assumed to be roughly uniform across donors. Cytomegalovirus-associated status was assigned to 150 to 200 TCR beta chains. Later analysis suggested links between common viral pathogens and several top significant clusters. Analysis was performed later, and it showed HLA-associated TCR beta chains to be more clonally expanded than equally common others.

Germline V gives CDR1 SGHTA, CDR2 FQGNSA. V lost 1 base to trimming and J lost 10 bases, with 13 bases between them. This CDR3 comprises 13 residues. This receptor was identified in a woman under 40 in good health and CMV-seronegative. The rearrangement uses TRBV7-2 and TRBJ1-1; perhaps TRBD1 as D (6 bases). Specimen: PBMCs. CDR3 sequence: CASSLVGGRGAFF. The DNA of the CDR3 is TGTGCCAGCAGCTTAGTCGGGGGGCGGGGAGCTTTCTTT. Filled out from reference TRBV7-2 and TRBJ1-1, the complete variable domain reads GAGVSQSPSNKVTEKGKDVELRCDPISGHTALYWYRQSLGQGLEFLIYFQGNSAPDKSGLPSDRFSAERTGGSVSTLTIQRTQQEDSAVYLCASSLVGGRGAFFGQGTRLTVV.